These 16 T cell receptor beta chains came from one sample sequenced in a study of T cells in women clearing cervical HPV infection. Sequencing was performed with immunoSEQ multiplex PCR; in TCRdb, only in-frame clones are kept and a portion is missing. The data include under 50,000 clones; the top ten clones carry around 6.4%. The specimen was blood buffy coat. The receptors come from a woman between 18 and 69 years old with a cervical HPV16 infection that either progressed to CIN3+ or cleared (not recorded which).

Concerning this clone: The CDR3 is cut off 3 residues early in the read; its end comes from the germline J gene. V usage is TRBV20-1 and J usage is TRBJ1-5; 10 bases fit TRBD1. CDR1 is DFQATT and CDR2 is SNEGSKA in the germline V gene (reference sequence). J lost 4 bases, V lost 4 bases, and 7 bases had no gene match. This CDR3 has 15 amino acids. Partial CDR3 DNA: TGCAGTGCTACTCGGACAGGGGGAAAAAATCAGCCC. The encoded protein is CSATRTGGKNQP. The entire CDR3 protein is CSATRTGGKNQPQHF.

Regarding this clone: The read halts 3 residues ahead of the CDR3 end, with the missing end drawn from the germline J gene. V is TRBV19 and J is TRBJ1-5; 9 nucleotides match TRBD1. With 10 bases clipped from V and 5 bases from J, the junction kept 6 bases outside the gene matches. The germline V gene has CDR1 LNHDA and CDR2 SQIVND (reference sequence). This CDR3 is built from 13 residues. This CDR3 is CATGQGIDQPQHF. CDR3 DNA (partial): TGTGCCACCGGACAGGGGATCGATCAGCCC.

As regards this clone: The missing CDR3 end, 3 residues past where the read stops, is filled in from the germline J gene. The chain carries TRBV10-3 and TRBJ2-7; a possible D gene is TRBD2 (5 bases). V was cut by 7 bases and J by 1 base, with 14 bases left in between. The CDR3 covers 14 residues. Germline V CDR1 and CDR2: ENHRY, SYGVKD. CDR3 DNA (partial): TGTGCCATCACCCCCGGGGTTTTGTCCTACGAG. Translation: CAITPGVLSYE. In full, the CDR3 is CAITPGVLSYEQYF.

Worth noting for this clone: The read falls 3 residues short of the CDR3 end, and the missing part is taken from the germline J gene. The chain carries TRBV19 and TRBJ1-1, with D possibly TRBD1 on 6 matching bases. Trimming cost V 4 bases and J 6 bases, with 12 bases left between them. Germline CDR1 reads LNHDA; CDR2 reads SQIVND (reference sequence). The CDR3 has 13 amino acids. The sequenced CDR3 bases are TGTGCCAGTAGTACCACAGGGTCCGCTGAA. Protein sequence: CASSTTGSAE. The entire CDR3 reads CASSTTGSAEAFF.

Turning to this clone: The read terminates 3 residues ahead of where the CDR3 ends, so the germline J gene completes it. V usage is TRBV18 and J usage is TRBJ2-2; TRBD2 agrees at 7 bases. Per germline, CDR1 KGHSH and CDR2 LQKENI. The length of the CDR3 is 15 residues. The CDR3 loop reads CASSPLAGVVEKLFF. The sequenced part of the CDR3 DNA is TGTGCCAGCTCACCACTTGCGGGGGTGGTGGAAAAG.

A remark on this clone: The junction differs from germline at one of its ends, possibly a read error. The missing CDR3 end, 3 residues past where the read stops, is filled in from the germline J gene. The same CDR3 arises from other DNA sequences in this sample as well. V and J are TRBV4-2 and TRBJ2-1; 10 bases align to TRBD2. Germline V gives CDR1 LGHNA, CDR2 YNFKEQ. CDR3 size: 15 residues. CDR3 region: CASSQTSGAYNEQFF. The part of the CDR3 DNA that was read is TGCGCCAGCAGCCAAACTAGCGGGGCCTACAATGAG.

Remarks on this clone: The read finishes 3 residues shy of the CDR3 end, and the germline J gene is used to complete it. The rearrangement uses TRBV7-9 and TRBJ1-2, with 9 nucleotides matching TRBD1. The junction had 3 bases not matched to a gene; V was cut back by 2 bases and J by 2 bases. Germline values: CDR1 SEHNR, CDR2 FQNEAQ (reference sequence). The CDR3 is made up of 15 amino acids. CDR3 region: CASSLPGQGNYGYTF. The CDR3 DNA, read in part, is TGTGCCAGCAGCTTACCGGGACAGGGAAACTATGGC.

To note about this clone: The sequence runs out 3 residues before the end of the CDR3; the remainder is reconstructed from the germline J gene. This chain links TRBV10-3 with TRBJ2-1; 9 bases are a match to TRBD1. The V segment lost 4 bases and the J segment 4 bases; nucleotides outside the gene matches: 8. Germline CDR1 ENHRY, CDR2 SYGVKD. The CDR3 loop spans 16 amino acids. The DNA read from the CDR3 is TGTGCCATCAGTGCTACAGGGGGCATGGGGTACAATGAG. Residues: CAISATGGMGYNE. From start to end, the CDR3 is CAISATGGMGYNEQFF.

Worth noting for this clone: The read falls 3 residues short of the CDR3 end, and the missing part is taken from the germline J gene. This sequence joins TRBV7-9 and TRBJ2-4; possibly TRBD1 for D (5 bases). The CDR3 has 13 residues. Germline values: CDR1 SEHNR, CDR2 FQNEAQ (reference sequence). The CDR3 sequence: CASSLVAVQGQYF. The part of the CDR3 DNA that was read is TGTGCCAGCAGCTTAGTGGCGGTTCAGGGT.

A remark on this clone: The read ends 3 residues before the CDR3 terminus; that terminus is restored from the germline J gene. The V and J genes are TRBV19 and TRBJ2-7, with 9 positions matching TRBD2. The CDR3 runs to 15 residues. Germline V CDR1 and CDR2: LNHDA, SQIVND (reference sequence). V trimming: 5 bases; J trimming: 1 base; junction bases outside the gene matches: 6. The CDR3 DNA, read in part, is TGTGCCAGTAGTGCCGGACTAGCGATATCCTACGAG. Translated: CASSAGLAISYE. The CDR3 as a whole reads CASSAGLAISYEQYF.

With regard to this clone: The read ends 3 residues shy of where the CDR3 ends; the end is completed using the germline J gene. V gene TRBV5-1 combines with J gene TRBJ2-5, with D unclear. The CDR3 is made up of 13 amino acids. Germline values: CDR1 SGHRS, CDR2 YFSETQ. V was trimmed by 0 bases and J by 7 bases, leaving 10 bases between them. The sequenced CDR3 bases are TGCGCCAGCAGCTTGGGCCCCTCCGGGACC. The encoded protein is CASSLGPSGT. The CDR3, in full, reads CASSLGPSGTQYF.

A word on this clone: The read ends 3 residues before the CDR3 terminus; that terminus is restored from the germline J gene. This chain connects TRBV14 to TRBJ2-5; D call uncertain. CDR1 is SGHDN and CDR2 is FVKESK in the germline V gene. Trimming shortened V by 1 base and J by 0 bases, and 6 bases separated the two germline ends. The CDR3 totals 14 residues. The CDR3 spells CASSQAVYQETQYF. Incomplete CDR3 DNA: TGTGCCAGCAGCCAAGCGGTGTACCAAGAGACC.

With respect to this clone: The read terminates 3 residues before the CDR3 end, so the remaining end is supplied by the germline J gene. The chain couples TRBV6-4 to TRBJ2-1; 14 positions agree with TRBD2. Germline trimming cut 6 bases from V and 5 bases from J; bases unmatched to any gene: 3. Per the germline V gene, CDR1 is MRHNA and CDR2 is SNTAGT. The CDR3 runs 15 residues. The sequenced CDR3 bases are TGTGCCAGCAGCCCGGGACTAGCGGGAGACAATGAG. Protein: CASSPGLAGDNE. The entire CDR3 is CASSPGLAGDNEQFF.

Comment on this clone: The sequence runs out 3 residues before the end of the CDR3; the remainder is reconstructed from the germline J gene. The chain carries TRBV5-3 and TRBJ1-2; D might be TRBD1 (5 bases). TRBV5-3 is filed as an ORF, its function uncertain. This CDR3 is 15 amino acids long. CDR3 residues: CARSFSDREQETYTF. CDR3 bases read: TGTGCCAGAAGCTTCAGCGACAGAGAGCAAGAGACC.

Remarks on this clone: The read ends 3 residues before the CDR3 terminus; that terminus is restored from the germline J gene. The sample holds other DNA sequences that translate to the same CDR3. This sequence joins TRBV18 and TRBJ1-3; possibly TRBD1 for D (5 bases). Germline V lookup: CDR1 KGHSH, CDR2 LQKENI. CDR3 length: 16 residues. Trimming shortened V by 2 bases and J by 3 bases, and 14 bases separated the two germline ends. CDR3 residues: CASSPGQGDFGNTIYF. The CDR3 DNA, read in part, is TGTGCCAGCTCACCAGGGCAGGGCGATTTTGGAAACACC.

A remark on this clone: Coverage ceases 3 residues before the CDR3 finishes, and the germline J gene fills in the end. V is TRBV7-9 and J is TRBJ2-7; weak D call: TRBD1 (5 bases). Trimming took 1 base from V and 6 from J, leaving 16 bases between them. CDR1 SEHNR and CDR2 FQNEAQ come from the germline V gene (reference sequence). The CDR3 has 15 residues. The part of the CDR3 DNA that was read is TGTGCCAGCAGCTTAGTGTTGCCTCCCAGGGCCGAG. Its protein product is CASSLVLPPRAE. The CDR3, in full, reads CASSLVLPPRAEQYF.